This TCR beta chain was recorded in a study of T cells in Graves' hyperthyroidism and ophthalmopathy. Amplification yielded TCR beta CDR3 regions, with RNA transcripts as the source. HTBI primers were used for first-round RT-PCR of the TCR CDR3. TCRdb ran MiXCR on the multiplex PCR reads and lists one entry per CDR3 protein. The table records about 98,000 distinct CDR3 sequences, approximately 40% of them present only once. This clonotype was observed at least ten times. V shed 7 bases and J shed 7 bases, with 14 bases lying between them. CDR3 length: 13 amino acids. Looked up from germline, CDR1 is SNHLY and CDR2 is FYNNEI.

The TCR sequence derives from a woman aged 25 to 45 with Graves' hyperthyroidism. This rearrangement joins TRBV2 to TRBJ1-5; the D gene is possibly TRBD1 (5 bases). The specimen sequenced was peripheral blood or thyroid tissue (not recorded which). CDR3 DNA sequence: TGTGCCAGCACTGAGGGACTTCACCAGCCCCAGCATTTT. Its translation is CASTEGLHQPQHF.